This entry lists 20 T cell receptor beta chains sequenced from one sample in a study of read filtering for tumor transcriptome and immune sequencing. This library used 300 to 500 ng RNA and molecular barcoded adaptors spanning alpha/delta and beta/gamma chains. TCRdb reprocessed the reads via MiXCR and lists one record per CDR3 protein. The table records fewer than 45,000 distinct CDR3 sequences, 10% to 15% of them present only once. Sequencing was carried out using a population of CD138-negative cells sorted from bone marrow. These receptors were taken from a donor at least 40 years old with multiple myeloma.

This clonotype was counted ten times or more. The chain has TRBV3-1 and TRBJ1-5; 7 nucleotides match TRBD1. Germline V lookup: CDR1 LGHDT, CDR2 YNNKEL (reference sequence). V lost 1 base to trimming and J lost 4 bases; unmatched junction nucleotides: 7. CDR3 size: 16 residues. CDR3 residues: CASSQAGTERNQPQHF. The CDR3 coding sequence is TGTGCCAGCAGCCAAGCTGGGACAGAAAGGAATCAGCCCCAGCATTTT.

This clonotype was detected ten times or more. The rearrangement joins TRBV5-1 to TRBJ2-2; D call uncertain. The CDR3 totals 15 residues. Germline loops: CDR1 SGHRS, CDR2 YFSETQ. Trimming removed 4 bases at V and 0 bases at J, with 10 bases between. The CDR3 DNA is TGCGCCAGCAGCCTCCCGGGCGCGAACACCGGGGAGCTGTTTTTT. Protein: CASSLPGANTGELFF.

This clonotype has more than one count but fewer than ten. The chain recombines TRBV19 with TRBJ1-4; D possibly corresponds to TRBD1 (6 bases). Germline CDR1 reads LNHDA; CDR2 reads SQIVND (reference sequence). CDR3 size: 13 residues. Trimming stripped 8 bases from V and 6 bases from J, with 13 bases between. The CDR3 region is CASVAGAYEKLFF. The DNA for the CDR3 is TGTGCCAGTGTCGCGGGGGCGTATGAAAAACTGTTTTTT.

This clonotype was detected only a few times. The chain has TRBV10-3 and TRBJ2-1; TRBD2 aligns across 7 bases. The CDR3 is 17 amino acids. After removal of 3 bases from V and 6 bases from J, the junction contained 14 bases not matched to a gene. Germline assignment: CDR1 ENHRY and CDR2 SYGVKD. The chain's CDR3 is CAISESTSVGSGNEQFF. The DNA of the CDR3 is TGTGCCATCAGTGAAAGCACTAGCGTCGGGAGTGGCAATGAGCAGTTCTTC.

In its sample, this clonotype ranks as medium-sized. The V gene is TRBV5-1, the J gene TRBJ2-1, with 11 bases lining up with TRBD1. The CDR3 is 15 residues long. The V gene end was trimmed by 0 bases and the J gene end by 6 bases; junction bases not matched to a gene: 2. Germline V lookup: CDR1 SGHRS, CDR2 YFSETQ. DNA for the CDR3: TGCGCCAGCAGCTTGGAGGGACAGGGGGTCAATGAGCAGTTCTTC. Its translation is CASSLEGQGVNEQFF.

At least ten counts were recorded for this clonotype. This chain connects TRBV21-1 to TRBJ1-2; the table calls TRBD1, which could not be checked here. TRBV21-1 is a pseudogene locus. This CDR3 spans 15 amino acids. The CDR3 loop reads CASSKAGEQGDGYTF. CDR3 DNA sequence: TGTGCCAGCAGCAAAGCTGGGGAACAGGGGGATGGCTACACCTTC.

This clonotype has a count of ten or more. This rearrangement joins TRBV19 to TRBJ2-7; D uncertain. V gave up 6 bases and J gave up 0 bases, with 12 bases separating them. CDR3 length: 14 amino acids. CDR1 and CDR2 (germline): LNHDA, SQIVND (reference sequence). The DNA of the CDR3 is TGTGCCAGTAGCCCCGCGACATCCTCCTACGAGCAGTACTTC. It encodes CASSPATSSYEQYF.

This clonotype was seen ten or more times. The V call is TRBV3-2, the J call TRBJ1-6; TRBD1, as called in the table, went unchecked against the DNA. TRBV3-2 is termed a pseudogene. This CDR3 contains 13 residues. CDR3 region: CASSPTGNSPLHF. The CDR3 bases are TGTGCCAGCAGCCCCACCGGGAATTCACCCCTCCACTTT.

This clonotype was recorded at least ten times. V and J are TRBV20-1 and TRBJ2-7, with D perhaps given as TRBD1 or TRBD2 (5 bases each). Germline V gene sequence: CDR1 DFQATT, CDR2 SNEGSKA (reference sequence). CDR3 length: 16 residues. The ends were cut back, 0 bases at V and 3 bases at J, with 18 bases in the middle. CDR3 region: CSARDSRVGTYYEQYF. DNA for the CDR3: TGCAGTGCTAGAGATAGCCGCGTCGGGACCTACTACGAGCAGTACTTC.

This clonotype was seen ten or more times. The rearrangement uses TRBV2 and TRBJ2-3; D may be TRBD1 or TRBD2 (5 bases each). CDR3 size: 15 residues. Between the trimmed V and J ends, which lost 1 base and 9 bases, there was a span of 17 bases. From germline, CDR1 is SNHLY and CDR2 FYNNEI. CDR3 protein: CASSEGTPGRSTQYF. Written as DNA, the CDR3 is TGTGCCAGCAGTGAAGGAACACCGGGACGCTCGACGCAGTATTTT.

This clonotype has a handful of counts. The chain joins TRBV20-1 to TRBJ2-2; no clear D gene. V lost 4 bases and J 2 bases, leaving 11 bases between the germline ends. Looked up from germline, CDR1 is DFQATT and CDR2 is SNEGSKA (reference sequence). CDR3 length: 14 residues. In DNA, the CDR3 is TGCAGTGCTAAATCAGCGATAAACACCGGGGAGCTGTTTTTT. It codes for CSAKSAINTGELFF.

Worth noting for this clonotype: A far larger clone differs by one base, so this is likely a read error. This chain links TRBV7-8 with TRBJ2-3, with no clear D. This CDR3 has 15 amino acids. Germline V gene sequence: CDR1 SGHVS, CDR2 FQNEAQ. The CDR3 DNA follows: TGTGCCAGCAGCCCGAATCTAGGGATCCGAGATATGCAGTATTTT. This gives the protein CASSPNLGIRDMQYF.

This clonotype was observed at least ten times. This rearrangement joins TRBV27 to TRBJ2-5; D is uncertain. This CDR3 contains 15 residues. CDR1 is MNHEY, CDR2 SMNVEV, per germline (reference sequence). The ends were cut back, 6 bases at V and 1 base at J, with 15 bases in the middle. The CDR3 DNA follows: TGTGCCAGCAGACCTAATGCAGGTATCCAAGAGACCCAGTACTTC. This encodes CASRPNAGIQETQYF.

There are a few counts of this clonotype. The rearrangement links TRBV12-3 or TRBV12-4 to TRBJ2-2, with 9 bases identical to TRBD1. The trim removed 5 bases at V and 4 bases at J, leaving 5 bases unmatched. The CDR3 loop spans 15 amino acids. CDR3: CASSLGTGITGELFF. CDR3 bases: TGTGCCAGCAGTCTCGGGACAGGGATCACCGGGGAGCTGTTTTTT.

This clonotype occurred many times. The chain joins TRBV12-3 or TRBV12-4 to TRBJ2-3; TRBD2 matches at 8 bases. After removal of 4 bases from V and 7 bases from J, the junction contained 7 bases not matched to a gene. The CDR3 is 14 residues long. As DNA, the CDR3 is TGTGCCAGCAGTTGGTCCGGGACTAGAAATACGCAGTATTTT. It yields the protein CASSWSGTRNTQYF.

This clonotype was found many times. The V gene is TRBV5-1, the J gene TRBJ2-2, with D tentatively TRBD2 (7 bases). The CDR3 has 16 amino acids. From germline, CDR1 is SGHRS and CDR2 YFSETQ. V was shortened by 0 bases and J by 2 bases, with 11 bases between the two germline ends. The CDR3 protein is CASSLAAGANTGELFF. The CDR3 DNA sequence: TGCGCCAGCAGCTTGGCCGCGGGGGCTAACACCGGGGAGCTGTTTTTT. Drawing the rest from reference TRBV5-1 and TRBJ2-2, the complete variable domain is KAGVTQTPRYLIKTRGQQVTLSCSPISGHRSVSWYQQTPGQGLQFLFEYFSETQRNKGNFPGRFSGRQFSNSRSEMNVSTLELGDSALYLCASSLAAGANTGELFFGEGSRLTVL.

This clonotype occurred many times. This CDR3 is CSAKQPTGDTDTQYF. The CDR3 bases are TGCAGTGCTAAACAACCGACAGGGGACACAGATACGCAGTATTTT. The genes are TRBV20-1 and TRBJ2-3, with TRBD1 matching over 8 bases. CDR3 length equals 15 residues. Trimming took 4 bases from V and 2 from J; bases not matched to a gene: 8. Germline CDR1 is DFQATT and CDR2 is SNEGSKA (reference sequence).

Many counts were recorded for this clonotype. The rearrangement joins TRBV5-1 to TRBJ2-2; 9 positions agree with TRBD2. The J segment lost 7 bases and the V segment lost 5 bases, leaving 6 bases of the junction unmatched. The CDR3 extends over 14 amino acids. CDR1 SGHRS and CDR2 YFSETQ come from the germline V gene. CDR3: CASSTTSGGGELFF. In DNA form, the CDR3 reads TGCGCCAGCAGTACGACTAGCGGTGGCGGGGAGCTGTTTTTT.

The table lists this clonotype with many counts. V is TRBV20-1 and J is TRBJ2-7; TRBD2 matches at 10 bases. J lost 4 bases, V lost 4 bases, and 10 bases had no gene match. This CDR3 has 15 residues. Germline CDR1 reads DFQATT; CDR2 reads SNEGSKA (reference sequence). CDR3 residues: CSATTGTSAIYEQYF. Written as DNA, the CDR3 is TGCAGTGCTACCACCGGGACTAGCGCTATTTACGAGCAGTACTTC.

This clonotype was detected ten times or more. The CDR3 DNA follows: TGTGCCTGGAATGAGGGTAAAGCTTTCTTT. This codes for CAWNEGKAFF. The rearrangement joins TRBV30 to TRBJ1-1; D is undetermined. The germline V gene encodes CDR1 GTSNPN and CDR2 SVGIG (reference sequence). CDR3 length: 10 amino acids. V lost 4 bases, J lost 9 bases, and 9 bases lay in between. Variable domain in full (rest from reference TRBV30 and TRBJ1-1): SQTIHQWPATLVQPVGSPLSLECTVEGTSNPNLYWYRQAAGRGLQLLFYSVGIGQISSEVPQNLSASRPQDRQFILSSKKLLLSDSGFYLCAWNEGKAFFGQGTRLTVV.